This TCR beta chain derives from a study of cytomegalovirus exposure and HLA in healthy donors. Study information: The same platform as the approximately 700 first-cohort repertoires was used for the 100 to 150 validation repertoires, a later analysis reported.

To note about this clone: Its antigen is as yet unknown.

General study results and limits: The tendency of first-cohort TCR clusters to co-occur in the 130 or so validation repertoires was identified by a subsequent analysis. Most TCRs appeared rarely, but some public TCRs recurred in many donors.

Germline V gene data show CDR1 as ENHRY and CDR2 as SYGVKD. Trimming stripped 3 bases from V and 0 bases from J, with 12 bases between. This CDR3 contains 15 residues. Assay used: immunoSEQ multiplex PCR; TCRdb lists only in-frame clones, some missing. The sample contains approximately 230,000 clones, less than 90% of which appear only once. The chain links TRBV10-3 to TRBJ2-7; D is undetermined. The TCR originated in a man younger than 30 in good health and CMV-seropositive. Sequencing used PBMCs. DNA for the CDR3: TGTGCCATCAGTGAATCCGTGGGAATCTCCTACGAGCAGTACTTC. This gives the protein CAISESVGISYEQYF.